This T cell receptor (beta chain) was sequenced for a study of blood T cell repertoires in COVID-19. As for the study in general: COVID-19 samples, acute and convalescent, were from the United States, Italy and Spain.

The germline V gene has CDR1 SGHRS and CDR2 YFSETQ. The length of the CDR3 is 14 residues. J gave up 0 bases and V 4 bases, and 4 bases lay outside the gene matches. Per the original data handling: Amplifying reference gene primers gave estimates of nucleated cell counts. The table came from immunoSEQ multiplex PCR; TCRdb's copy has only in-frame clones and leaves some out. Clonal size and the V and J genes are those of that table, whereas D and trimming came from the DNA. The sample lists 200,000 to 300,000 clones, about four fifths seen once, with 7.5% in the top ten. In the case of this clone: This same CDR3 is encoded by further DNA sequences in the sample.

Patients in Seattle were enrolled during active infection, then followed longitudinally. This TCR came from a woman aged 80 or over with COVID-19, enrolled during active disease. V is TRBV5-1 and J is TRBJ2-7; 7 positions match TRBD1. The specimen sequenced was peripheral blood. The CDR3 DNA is TGCGCCAGCAGCCCTCAGGGGGACTCCTACGAGCAGTACTTC. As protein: CASSPQGDSYEQYF.